Sequencing of this T cell receptor (beta chain) was carried out in a study of CD8 T cells in Susac syndrome. About 0.45 to 1 ug RNA was reverse transcribed with random hexamers. With immunoSEQ multiplex PCR, TCR beta CDR3 was amplified across 54 Vbeta and 13 Jbeta. TCRdb re-analysed the immunoSEQ multiplex PCR reads in MiXCR, keeping a single row per CDR3 protein. The data show roughly 330,000 distinct CDR3 sequences, with just over 90% seen just once and about 0.063% held by the top ten. CD8+ and CD4+ blood T cells underwent TCR beta sequencing. TEMRA cells were FACS-enriched, unlike CD8+ and CD4+ T cells, which were negatively isolated. Germline V CDR1 and CDR2: SQVTM, ANQGSEA. The CDR3 sequence is 13 residues long. Trimming stripped 5 bases from V and 0 bases from J, with 9 bases between.

The specimen was CD4+ T cells from PBMCs. The clonotype comes from a human donor with multiple sclerosis. The chain links TRBV29-1 to TRBJ2-3; the D is unclear. The CDR3 sequence is CSVNYRSTDTQYF. The CDR3 DNA is TGCAGCGTTAACTATAGGAGCACAGATACGCAGTATTTT.